This T cell receptor beta chain emerged from a study of OX40 agonist ivuxolimab in advanced cancers. Whole-study findings and limits: Relative to CD4+, CD8+ T cells held more expanded clones on average. CD4+ and CD8+ T cells in blood underwent clonal expansion by week 6 at 0.1 to 3.0 mg/kg.

CDR1 and CDR2 (germline): LNHDA, SQIVND (reference sequence). CDR3 length equals 15 residues. Between the trimmed V and J ends, which lost 2 bases and 4 bases, there was a span of 12 bases. About this clone itself: Its specificity is unknown.

Sampling times: baseline, cycle 4 day 1, cycle 7 day 1. Produced via immunoSEQ multiplex PCR; TCRdb's table is partial and in-frame only. The sample shows tens of thousands of clones, 88% of them seen only once. The chain links TRBV19 to TRBJ2-1; maybe TRBD2 (5 bases). The sequencing here drew on CD4+ or CD8+ T cells sorted from blood, taken in a trial of the OX40 agonist ivuxolimab. This clonotype was sampled from an adult with an advanced solid tumor such as melanoma, head and neck, liver or kidney cancer. CDR3 sequence: CASSIRGGRYNEQFF. The CDR3 DNA is TGTGCCAGTAGTATACGGGGTGGCAGATACAATGAGCAGTTCTTC.